This paragraph covers one TCR beta chain sequence. Repertoires were generated with immunoSEQ multiplex PCR, while TCRdb's copy carries only in-frame clones and drops some. This table has 630,000 or so clones, more than 95% appearing once. Naive-designated CD8 cells lacked CD45RO, were positively enriched for CCR7, and omitted terminally differentiated effector memory CD45RA+ cells. This sample is part of a study of shared clonotypes between healthy human individuals. Germline lookup yields CDR1 SGHTA and CDR2 FQGNSA. The CDR3 consists of 13 residues. V lost 1 base, J lost 4 bases, and 6 bases lay in between.

The sample taken for sequencing was naive CD8+ T cells sorted from blood. This chain links TRBV7-2 with TRBJ2-3, with no clear D. This TCR came from a man under 40 in good health. In DNA, the CDR3 is TGTGCCAGCAGCTTAGTACCGGCAGATACGCAGTATTTT. Translated, it gives CASSLVPADTQYF.